This record looks at one TCR beta chain sequence and its context. This record belongs to a study of OX40 agonist ivuxolimab in advanced cancers. About the study: Every 2 weeks, patients received ivuxolimab intravenously, dosed at 0.01 to 10 mg/kg.

This table comes from immunoSEQ multiplex PCR, and its TCRdb copy is limited to in-frame clones, with some not included. The sample consists of about 6,900 clones, approximately 80% of them appearing once. The sequencing used CD4+ or CD8+ T cells sorted from blood, collected in a trial of the OX40 agonist ivuxolimab. The source is an adult with an advanced solid tumor such as melanoma, head and neck, liver or kidney cancer.

For the CDR3, the DNA is TGTGCCAGCAGCTCACCGACTAGCGGGAGCCCCGCGTACAATGAGCAGTTCTTC. It encodes CASSSPTSGSPAYNEQFF. The chain links TRBV7-9 to TRBJ2-1; 12 bases fit TRBD2. J lost 4 bases, V lost 4 bases, and 11 bases had no gene match. The length of the CDR3 is 18 residues. CDR1 SEHNR and CDR2 FQNEAQ come from the germline V gene (reference sequence). Using reference TRBV7-9 and TRBJ2-1 for the parts outside the CDR3, the full variable domain is DTGVSQNPRHKITKRGQNVTFRCDPISEHNRLYWYRQTLGQGPEFLTYFQNEAQLEKSRLLSDRFSAERPKGSFSTLEIQRTEQGDSAMYLCASSSPTSGSPAYNEQFFGPGTRLTVL.